This T cell receptor beta chain is drawn from a study of T cell responses to AZD1222 COVID-19 vaccine. Study results and limitations: Once two AZD1222 doses were given, Spike-specific TCR breadth and depth went up.

The protocol was immunoSEQ multiplex PCR, while the TCRdb copy is restricted to in-frame clones and leaves out a portion. The sample holds 130,000 to 150,000 clones, 70% to 90% seen once. A remark on this clone: What it binds is unknown.

J lost 5 bases, V lost 0 bases, and 2 bases had no gene match. This CDR3 contains 15 residues. Germline V CDR1 and CDR2: SGDLS, YYNGEE. The sequence came from an adult who received the MenACWY meningococcal vaccine as a control. The sample consisted of peripheral blood, taken 28 days after the second dose of the MenACWY control vaccine. The chain is built from TRBV9 and TRBJ2-7, with 13 bases matching TRBD2. This CDR3 is CASSVAGLAGDEQYF. DNA of the CDR3: TGTGCCAGCAGCGTAGCCGGACTAGCGGGGGACGAGCAGTACTTC.